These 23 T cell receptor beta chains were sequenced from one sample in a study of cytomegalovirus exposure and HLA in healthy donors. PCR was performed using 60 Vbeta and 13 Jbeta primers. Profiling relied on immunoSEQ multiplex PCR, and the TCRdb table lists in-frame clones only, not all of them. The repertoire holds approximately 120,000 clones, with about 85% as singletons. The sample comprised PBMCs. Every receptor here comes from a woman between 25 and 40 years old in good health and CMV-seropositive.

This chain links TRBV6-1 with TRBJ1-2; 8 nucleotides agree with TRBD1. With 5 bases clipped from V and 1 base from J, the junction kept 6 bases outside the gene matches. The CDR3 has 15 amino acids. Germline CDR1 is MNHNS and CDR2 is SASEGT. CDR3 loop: CASSTGQGNNYGYTF. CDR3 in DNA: TGTGCCAGCAGTACTGGACAGGGAAATAACTATGGCTACACCTTC.

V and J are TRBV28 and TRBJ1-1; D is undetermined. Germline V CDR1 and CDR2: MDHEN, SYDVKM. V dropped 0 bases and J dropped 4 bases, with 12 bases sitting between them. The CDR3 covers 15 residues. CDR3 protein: CASSLWVWEGTEAFF. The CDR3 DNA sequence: TGTGCCAGCAGTTTATGGGTTTGGGAGGGCACTGAAGCTTTCTTT.

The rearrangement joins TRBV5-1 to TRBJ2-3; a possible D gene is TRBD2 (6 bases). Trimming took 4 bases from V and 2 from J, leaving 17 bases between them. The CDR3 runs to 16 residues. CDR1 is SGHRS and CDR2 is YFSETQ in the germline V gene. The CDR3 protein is CASSPDPRGVTDTQYF. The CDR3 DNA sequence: TGCGCCAGCAGCCCGGACCCGCGGGGAGTCACAGATACGCAGTATTTT.

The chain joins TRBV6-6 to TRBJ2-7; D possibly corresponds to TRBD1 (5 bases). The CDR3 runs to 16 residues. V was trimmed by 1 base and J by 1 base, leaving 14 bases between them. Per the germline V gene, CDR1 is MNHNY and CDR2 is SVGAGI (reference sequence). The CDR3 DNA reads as TGTGCCAGCAGTTACTGGCAGGGTAAAGAATCCTACGAGCAGTACTTC. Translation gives CASSYWQGKESYEQYF.

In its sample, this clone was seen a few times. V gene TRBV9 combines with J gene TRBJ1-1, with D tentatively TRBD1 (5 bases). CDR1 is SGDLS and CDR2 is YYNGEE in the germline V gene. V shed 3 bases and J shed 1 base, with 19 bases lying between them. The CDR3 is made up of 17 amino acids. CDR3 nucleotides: TGTGCCAGCAGCGCAGTGGTGACCAAGACAGCGAACACTGAAGCTTTCTTT. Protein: CASSAVVTKTANTEAFF.

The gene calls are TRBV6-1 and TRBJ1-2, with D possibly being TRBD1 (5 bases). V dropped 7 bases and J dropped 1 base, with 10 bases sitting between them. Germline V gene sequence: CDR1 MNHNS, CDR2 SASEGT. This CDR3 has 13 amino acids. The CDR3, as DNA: TGTGCCAGCATCGACAGAATTAACTATGGCTACACCTTC. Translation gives CASIDRINYGYTF.

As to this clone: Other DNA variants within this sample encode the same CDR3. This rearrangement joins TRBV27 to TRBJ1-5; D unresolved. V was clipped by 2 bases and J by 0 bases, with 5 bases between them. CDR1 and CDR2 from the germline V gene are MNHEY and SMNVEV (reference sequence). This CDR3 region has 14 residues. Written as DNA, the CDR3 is TGTGCCAGCAGTTTAACGGGTAGCAATCAGCCCCAGCATTTT. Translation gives CASSLTGSNQPQHF.

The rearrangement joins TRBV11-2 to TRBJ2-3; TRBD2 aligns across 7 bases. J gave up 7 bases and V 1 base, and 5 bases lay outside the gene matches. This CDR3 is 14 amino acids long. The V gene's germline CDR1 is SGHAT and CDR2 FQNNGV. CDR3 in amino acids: CASSLGGLTHTQYF. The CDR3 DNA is TGTGCCAGCAGCTTAGGGGGACTAACTCATACGCAGTATTTT.

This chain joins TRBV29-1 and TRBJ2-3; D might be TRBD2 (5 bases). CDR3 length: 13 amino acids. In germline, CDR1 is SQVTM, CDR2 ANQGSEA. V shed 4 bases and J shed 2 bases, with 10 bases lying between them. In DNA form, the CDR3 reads TGCAGCGTTGGAGGGATAGTCACAGATACGCAGTATTTT. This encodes CSVGGIVTDTQYF.

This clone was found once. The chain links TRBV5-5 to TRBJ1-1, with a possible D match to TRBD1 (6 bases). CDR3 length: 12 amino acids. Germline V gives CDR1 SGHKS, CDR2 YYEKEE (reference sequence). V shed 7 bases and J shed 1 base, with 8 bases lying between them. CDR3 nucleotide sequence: TGTGCCAGCGGACAGCCGAACACTGAAGCTTTCTTT. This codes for CASGQPNTEAFF.

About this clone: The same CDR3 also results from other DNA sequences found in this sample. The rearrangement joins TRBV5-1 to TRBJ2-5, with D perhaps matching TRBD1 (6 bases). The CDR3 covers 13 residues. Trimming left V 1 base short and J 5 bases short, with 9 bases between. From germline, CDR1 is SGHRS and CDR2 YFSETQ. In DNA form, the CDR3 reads TGCGCCAGCAGCTTGAACAGGGTGGAGACCCAGTACTTC. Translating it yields CASSLNRVETQYF.

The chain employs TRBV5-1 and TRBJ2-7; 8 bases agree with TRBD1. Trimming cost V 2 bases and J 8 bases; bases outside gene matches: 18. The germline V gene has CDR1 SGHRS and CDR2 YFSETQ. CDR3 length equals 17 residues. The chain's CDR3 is CASSFGSRDGGQAKQYF. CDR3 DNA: TGCGCCAGCAGCTTTGGGAGTCGAGATGGGGGACAGGCGAAGCAGTACTTC.

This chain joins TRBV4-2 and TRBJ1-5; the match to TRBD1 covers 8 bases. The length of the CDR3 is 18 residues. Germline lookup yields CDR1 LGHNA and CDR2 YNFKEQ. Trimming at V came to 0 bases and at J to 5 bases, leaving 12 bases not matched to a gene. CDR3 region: CASSQEGTGEGPYQPQHF. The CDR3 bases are TGTGCCAGCAGCCAAGAAGGGACAGGTGAAGGACCTTATCAGCCCCAGCATTTT.

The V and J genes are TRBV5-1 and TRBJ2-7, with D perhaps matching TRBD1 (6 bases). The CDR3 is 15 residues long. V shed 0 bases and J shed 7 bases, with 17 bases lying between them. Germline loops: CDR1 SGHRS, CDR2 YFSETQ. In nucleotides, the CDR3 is TGCGCCAGCAGCTTGGATGTACAGGGATATGGGGAGCAGTACTTC. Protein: CASSLDVQGYGEQYF.

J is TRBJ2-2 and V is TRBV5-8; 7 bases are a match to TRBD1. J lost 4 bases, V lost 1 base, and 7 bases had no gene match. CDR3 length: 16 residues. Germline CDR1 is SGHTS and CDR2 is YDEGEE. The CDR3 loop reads CASSLIPGGLTGELFF. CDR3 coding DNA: TGTGCCAGCAGCTTGATCCCAGGGGGTCTCACCGGGGAGCTGTTTTTT.

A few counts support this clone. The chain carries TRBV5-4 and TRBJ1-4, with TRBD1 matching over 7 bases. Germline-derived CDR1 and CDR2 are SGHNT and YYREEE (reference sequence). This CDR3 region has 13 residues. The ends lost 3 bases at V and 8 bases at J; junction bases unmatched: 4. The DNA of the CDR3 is TGTGCCAGCAGCTCTACACAGGGGGAAAAACTGTTTTTT. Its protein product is CASSSTQGEKLFF.

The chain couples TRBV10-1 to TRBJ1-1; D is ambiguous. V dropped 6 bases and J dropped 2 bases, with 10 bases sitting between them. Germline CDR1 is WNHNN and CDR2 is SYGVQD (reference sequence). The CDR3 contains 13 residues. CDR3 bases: TGCGCCAGCAGCTTACGGGGAAACACTGAAGCTTTCTTT. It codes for CASSLRGNTEAFF.

CDR3 residues: CASSEARQGGYEQYF. The CDR3 DNA reads as TGTGCCAGCAGTGAAGCGCGTCAGGGGGGCTACGAGCAGTACTTC. V and J are TRBV6-1 and TRBJ2-7, with D perhaps matching TRBD1 (7 bases). Trimming shortened V by 0 bases and J by 3 bases, and 12 bases separated the two germline ends. This CDR3 has 15 residues. Germline V CDR1 and CDR2: MNHNS, SASEGT.

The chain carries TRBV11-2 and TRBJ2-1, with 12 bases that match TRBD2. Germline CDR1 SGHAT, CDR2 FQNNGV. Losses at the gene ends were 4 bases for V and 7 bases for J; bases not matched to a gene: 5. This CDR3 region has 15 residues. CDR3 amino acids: CASSSSSGGGNEQFF. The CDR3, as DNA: TGTGCCAGCAGCTCGTCTAGCGGGGGGGGGAATGAGCAGTTCTTC.

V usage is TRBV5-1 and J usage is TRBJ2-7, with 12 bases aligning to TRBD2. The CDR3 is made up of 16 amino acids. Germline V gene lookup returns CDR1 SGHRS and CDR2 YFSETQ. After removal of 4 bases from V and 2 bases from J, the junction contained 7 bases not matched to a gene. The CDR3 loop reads CASSQTSGSTPYEQYF. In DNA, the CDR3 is TGCGCCAGCAGCCAGACTAGCGGGAGTACTCCCTACGAGCAGTACTTC.

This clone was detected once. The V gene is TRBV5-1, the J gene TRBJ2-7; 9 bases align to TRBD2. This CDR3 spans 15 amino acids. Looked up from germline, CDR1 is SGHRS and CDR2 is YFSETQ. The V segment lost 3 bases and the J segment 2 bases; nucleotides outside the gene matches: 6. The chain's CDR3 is CASSSDSGGPYEQYF. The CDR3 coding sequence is TGCGCCAGCAGCTCAGATAGCGGGGGCCCCTACGAGCAGTACTTC.

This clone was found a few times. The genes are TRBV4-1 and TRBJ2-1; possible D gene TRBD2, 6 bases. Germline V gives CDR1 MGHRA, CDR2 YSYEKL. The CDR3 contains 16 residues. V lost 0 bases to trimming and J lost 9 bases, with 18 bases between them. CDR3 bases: TGCGCCAGCAGCCAAGATATCAGCGGGTCTAGGGGTGAGCAGTTCTTC. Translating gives CASSQDISGSRGEQFF.

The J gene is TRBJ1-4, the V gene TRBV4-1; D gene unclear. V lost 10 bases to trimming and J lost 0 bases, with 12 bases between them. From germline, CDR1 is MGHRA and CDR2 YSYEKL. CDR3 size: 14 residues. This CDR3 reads CATTETATNEKLFF. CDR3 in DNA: TGCGCCACCACGGAGACCGCAACTAATGAAAAACTGTTTTTT.